The TCR beta chain under discussion was sequenced for a study of regulatory and conventional T cells in RAG deficiency. The study, taken as a whole, reports: RAG-deficient patients showed markedly lower Shannon entropy and higher Simpson indices than control T-cell subsets. Omenn patients showed >90% Treg-Tconv overlap and shorter CDR3 lengths.

On this clone itself: Its specificity is unknown.

Trimming removed 6 bases from V and 7 bases from J; junction bases left unmatched: 7. Germline values: CDR1 SNHLY, CDR2 FYNNEI. The CDR3 contains 15 residues. Libraries were prepared by immunoSEQ multiplex PCR; TCRdb keeps only in-frame clonotypes and omits some of them. The sample has 20,000 or so clones; 87% are singletons. Genomic DNA came from blood regulatory T cells gated CD4+ CD25-high CD127-low. These data were also filed under a second study, of regulatory T cells. That source notes: Primers: 52 TRBV forward and 13 TRBJ reverse.

The sequence came from a human donor in good health. The sequencing input was Tregs sorted from blood. This chain joins TRBV2 and TRBJ2-5, with 14 bases lining up with TRBD2. The CDR3 region is CASRPGLAGVGTQYF. CDR3 in DNA: TGTGCCAGCAGACCGGGACTAGCGGGAGTTGGGACCCAGTACTTC.